The source of this T cell receptor (beta chain) is a study of T cells in Graves' hyperthyroidism and ophthalmopathy. From RNA transcripts, TCR beta CDR3 regions were amplified. Carried out on the TCR CDR3, a first-round RT-PCR used the HTBI primer set. In TCRdb, the multiplex PCR reads were re-called with MiXCR into one record per CDR3 protein. This table has fewer than 550,000 distinct CDR3 sequences, approximately 14% appearing once. Thyroid ultrasound, orbital computed tomography, clinical symptoms, and serum thyroxine and TRAb underpinned diagnoses. This clonotype came up many times. The CDR3 has 16 residues. The germline V gene encodes CDR1 MNHEY and CDR2 SMNVEV (reference sequence). V gave up 6 bases and J gave up 4 bases; unmatched junction bases: 8.

The source is a woman younger than 30 with Graves' hyperthyroidism. Sequencing was done on a sample of blood. This chain uses TRBV27 with TRBJ2-5; 13 positions agree with TRBD2. CDR3 nucleotide sequence: TGTGCCAGCAGACTAGCGGGGGGGCCGAATCGAGAGACCCAGTACTTC. As protein: CASRLAGGPNRETQYF.